The sequence of this TCR beta chain was determined in a study of shared clonotypes between healthy human individuals. The V gene's germline CDR1 is SEHNR and CDR2 FQNEAQ (reference sequence). The CDR3 is 19 amino acids. Trimming cost V 3 bases and J 1 base; bases outside gene matches: 10. The assay was immunoSEQ multiplex PCR, and TCRdb's table has in-frame clones only and misses some. The sample holds 2 million to 2.5 million clones, almost 96% seen once. The sample taken for sequencing was naive CD4+ T cells sorted from blood. As for subset: CD45RA+ positively selected. The genes are TRBV7-9 and TRBJ2-5; 14 bases line up with TRBD2. The source of this sequence is a man between 18 and 35 years old in good health. The CDR3 spells CASSLGLAGDFTLQETQYF. In DNA form, the CDR3 reads TGTGCCAGCAGCTTGGGACTAGCGGGAGACTTTACCCTCCAAGAGACCCAGTACTTC.